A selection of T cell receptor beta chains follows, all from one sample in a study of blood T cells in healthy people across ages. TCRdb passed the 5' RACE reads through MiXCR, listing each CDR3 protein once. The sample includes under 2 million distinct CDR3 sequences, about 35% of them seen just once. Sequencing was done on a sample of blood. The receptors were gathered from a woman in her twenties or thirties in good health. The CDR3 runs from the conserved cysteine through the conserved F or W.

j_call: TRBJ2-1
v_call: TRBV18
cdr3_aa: CASSQDGNYNEQFF

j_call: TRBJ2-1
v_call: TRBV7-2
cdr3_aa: CASTAAGGSGYNEQFF

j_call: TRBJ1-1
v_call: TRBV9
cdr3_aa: CASSEQGRGDTEAFF

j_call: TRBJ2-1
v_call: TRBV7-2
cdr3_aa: CASSYWTGNNEQFF

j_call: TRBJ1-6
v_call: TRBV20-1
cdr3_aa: CSARDKGNSPLHF

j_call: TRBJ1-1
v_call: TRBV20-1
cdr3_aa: CSALAGQLNTEAFF

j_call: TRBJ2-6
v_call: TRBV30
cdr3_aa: CAWSVAVPGANVLTF

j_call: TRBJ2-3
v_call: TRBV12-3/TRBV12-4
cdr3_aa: CASSFGQGITDTQYF

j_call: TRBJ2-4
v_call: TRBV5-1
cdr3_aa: CASSYPLAGLAKNIQYF

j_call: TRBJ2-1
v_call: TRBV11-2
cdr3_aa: CASSQGTGLAGNEQFF

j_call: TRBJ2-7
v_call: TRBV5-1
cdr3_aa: CASSLDPGGRYEQYF

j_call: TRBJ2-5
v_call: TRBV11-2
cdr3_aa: CASSVFGGGNQETQYF

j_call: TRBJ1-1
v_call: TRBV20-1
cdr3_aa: CSAADLMNTEAFF

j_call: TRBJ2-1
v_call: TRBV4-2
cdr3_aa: CASSQDATSGSSYNEQFF

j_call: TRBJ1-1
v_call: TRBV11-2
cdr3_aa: CASSLVSLTEAFF

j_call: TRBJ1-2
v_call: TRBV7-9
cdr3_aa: CASSPPKGWGYTF

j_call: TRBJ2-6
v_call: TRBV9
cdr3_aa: CASSVAGQSSGANVLTF

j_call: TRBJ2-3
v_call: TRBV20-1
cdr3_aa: CSVTSGTDTQYF

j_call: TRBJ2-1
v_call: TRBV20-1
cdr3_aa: CTPYNEQFF

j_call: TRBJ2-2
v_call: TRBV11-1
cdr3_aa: CASSFGGSATGELFF

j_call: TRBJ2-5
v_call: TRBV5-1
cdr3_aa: CASSLAPGLAETQYF